This TCR beta chain is from a study of tissue T cells after allogeneic stem cell transplantation (dated by TCRdb to between 2021 and 2024). Context from the whole study: The study profiled TCR beta repertoires across many tissues from research autopsies of patients with and without GVHD, plus mouse models of GVHD. On the human side, the study was prospective and observational, with no blinding or randomization. General study outcomes and caveats: Which tissue TCRs were alloreactive or antigen-specific was not determined in the study, and some of the clones might have been host cells that persisted. Within patients, how anatomically similar tissues were was a major factor shaping TCR repertoire composition, regardless of disease or transplant status. The patient cohort was small and clinically heterogeneous, and sampling depth was acknowledged as a limitation. In both patients and mice, T cells from blood and spleen covered only a limited part of the TCR repertoire found in tissues. Few T cell clones were found to be shared across patients, but shared repertoire signatures across patients were revealed in a tissue-specific fashion by motif-based clustering.

The receptor library was made with the immunoSEQ multiplex PCR assay. Adaptive Biotechnologies performed TCRbeta CDR3 sequencing at survey depth and reported CDR3 sequences, V/J genes, productive frequency, and template counts. Amplification of TCR beta CDR3 regions started from genomic DNA instead of RNA. Concerning the study's data processing: Pairwise repertoire overlap between tissues was quantified with Jensen-Shannon divergence, where 1 means complete divergence and 0 identical. Tissues were grouped by single-linkage agglomerative hierarchical clustering of pairwise JSD values, and the clustering results were shown as dendrograms. GLIPH2 was run on all patient samples with simulation_depth 1000, kmer_min_depth 3, cdr3_length_cutoff 8, keeping groups with more than two unique CDR3s. A standardized tissue-overlap score was calculated by extrapolating Jaccard GLIPH-group overlap across patients to a standard repertoire size of 1000 clones. To look at how diversity was associated with clinical or experimental variables, linear mixed-effect models were used, with tissue treated as a fixed effect and individual treated as a random effect. The table comes from immuneACCESS by way of TCRdb, which keeps in-frame sequences with V and J called. Part of the clones is missing from these tables; in studies checked, under half for an unresolved V gene and the rest for unknown reasons. V, J and clone size are taken as reported in that table, and D and trimming were inferred from the DNA itself. Here the sample has several thousand clones; less than 55% occur a single time. The leading ten clones occupy 7.8% of the sample.

Interpreted using the paper, the time point label stands for: mouse harvest day 7 after allogeneic transplant. Each mouse graft consisted of 10^7 T-cell-depleted bone marrow cells plus 10^6 splenic CD5+ T cells and was given by tail vein injection. A major MHC-mismatch B6 (H2b) into BALB/c (H2d) model was used to model mouse GVHD, and tissues were profiled at day 7 or 14. On day 7 or 14 post-transplant, mouse tissues and retro-orbital blood were harvested with separate sterile tools for each animal, and livers were flushed before harvest. Before genomic DNA isolation with the DNeasy Blood & Tissue Kit, mouse tissues were minced with razor blades in buffered saline. This clone is characterized as large (0.1 to 1%). No cognate antigen has been identified for it. This is a murine receptor, so its gene nomenclature and germline sequences are mouse based. Read sequence stops 1 residue before the CDR3 end, and the germline J gene provides the missing end.

From cysteine to phenylalanine, the CDR3 is 14 amino acids long. Shown are 39 bases from within the CDR3, in frame from base 1. According to the germline V gene (reference sequence), CDR1 reads SNHLY and CDR2 reads FYNGKV. Relative to germline, V is 1 base shorter and J is 0 bases shorter, with 3 bases between their ends. The source of this sequence is a female BALB/c mouse given C57BL/6 T cells with graft-versus-host disease after an allogeneic hematopoietic cell transplant. The chain links TRBV3 with TRBJ1-4; the D gene identity is not certain. The sample comprised gut tissue. CDR3 DNA, as far as it was read: TGTGCCAGCAGCTTAGACTTTTCCAACGAAAGATTATTT. The resulting protein is CASSLDFSNERLF. The full CDR3 protein reads CASSLDFSNERLFF.